This T cell receptor beta chain was sequenced for a study of beta chain features in type 1 diabetes (dated by TCRdb to 2017 to 2018). In terms of the full investigation: No differences in mean age, gender distribution, total cell number or subset yield were found between patients and healthy donors. A total of 100 million to 140 million sorted cells were examined across all samples, and the number of cells per subset was strongly correlated with RNA yield. The study compared TCRB repertoires of sorted circulating CD4+ T cell subsets between recently diagnosed type 1 diabetes patients and matched healthy donors. Regulatory and stem cell-like memory subsets were obtained from only 8 patients and roughly 8 healthy donors, while naive and central memory subsets were obtained from all 30 or so donors.

This clone was observed a handful of times. Its antigen is still unknown. Within one base of it there is no much larger clone, and no base qualities were kept. Study-wide findings and limitations: A moderate but significant shortening of TCRB CDR3 length was observed in type 1 diabetes patients in all four CD4+ subsets. Sequencing cDNA rather than genomic DNA could over-represent highly expressing activated cells, although activation and CD3 levels did not differ between groups. At VDJ recombination sites, type 1 diabetes patients had fewer insertions and more deleted nucleotides, which implies abnormalities in thymic rearrangement. Because the HLA sub-analyses included only small numbers of individuals, any influence of HLA type on TCRB rearrangement was left unresolved. Naive, central memory and regulatory TCRB repertoires appeared to be more similar among patients than among healthy donors. PCR might favor shorter templates, but patient and control samples were amplified and corrected together, so any skew would affect both groups equally.

The High Capacity cDNA Reverse Transcription Kit was used to reverse transcribe all of the isolated RNA, meaning that expressed TCRB transcripts were what got sequenced. Naive, central memory and regulatory T cell samples underwent deep immunoSEQ sequencing, averaging about 3.5 million total reads per sample. After sorted cells were lysed in RLT buffer, RNA was extracted with DNase-treated RNeasy Micro or Mini kits, with the choice depending on cell number. To prevent cross-contamination, every cell subset was processed on its own, while patient and healthy donor samples were processed together. TCRB sequences were amplified from cDNA with the immunoSEQ multiplex PCR, producing 87-bp fragments spanning the CDR3 region. Amplicons were sequenced on the Illumina HiSeq platform. The study's own analysis went as follows. Synthetic template baselines were used to correct PCR bias computationally, reads within Hamming distance 2 were collapsed together, and singletons that could not be merged were discarded. By aligning reads against IMGT, V, D and J genes, CDR3 length, and insertions or deletions at six rearrangement sites were assigned. Within each subset, clonotype counts were normalized to sorted cell number, after which true diversity and Gini coefficients were computed with the tcR R package. The overlap coefficient, calculated on TCRB nucleotide sequences, was used to measure repertoire sharing. As a proxy for the pre-selection repertoire, out-of-frame TCRB sequences from naive cells were analyzed. This immuneACCESS table, as held by TCRdb, lists in-frame sequences with V and J called but not all clones. Of the missing ones, under half trace to an unresolved V gene in checked studies; the others have no known cause. D and trimming were read from the DNA, whereas the V and J calls and clone size are those reported in that table. The sample profile shows roughly 340,000 clones; roughly 14% of them were found once. The leading ten clones occupy around 0.016% of the sample.

For CDR1 and CDR2, the germline V gene (reference sequence) lists SEHNR and FQNEAQ. V is pared back by 1 base and J by 6 bases, with 16 bases lying between the germline termini. CDR3 length: 16 amino acids, cysteine to phenylalanine. Left in the record is the CDR3 DNA by itself, 48 bases read in frame from the first base. From each donor, a single peripheral blood sample of 95 to 150 mL on average was drawn into heparinised tubes. Using a panel that included CD45RO, CCR7, CD25, CD127, CD95 and CD27, naive, central memory, regulatory and stem cell-like memory CD4+ T cells were sorted on a BD FACSAria II. A purity above 95% was achieved for all sorted populations. PBMCs were separated immediately by Lymphoprep density gradient centrifugation and were stained directly, without being cultured. Samples were stained and sorted in pairs, with one healthy donor and one patient per experiment, so that batch effects were minimized.

The chain is assembled from TRBV7-9 and TRBJ2-1, with a weak D call of TRBD1 (6 bases match). The TCR was taken from a woman younger than 30 with type 1 diabetes. Sequenced sample: naive CD4+ T cells from blood. Per the publication, the cell subset or site label means: true naive CD4+ T cells. CDR3 region: CASSLEGRGFGNEQFF. DNA sequence: TGTGCCAGCAGCTTAGAGGGCAGGGGTTTCGGCAATGAGCAGTTCTTC. Reference TRBV7-9 and TRBJ2-1 genes cover what lies past the CDR3, so the full variable domain is DTGVSQNPRHKITKRGQNVTFRCDPISEHNRLYWYRQTLGQGPEFLTYFQNEAQLEKSRLLSDRFSAERPKGSFSTLEIQRTEQGDSAMYLCASSLEGRGFGNEQFFGPGTRLTVL.